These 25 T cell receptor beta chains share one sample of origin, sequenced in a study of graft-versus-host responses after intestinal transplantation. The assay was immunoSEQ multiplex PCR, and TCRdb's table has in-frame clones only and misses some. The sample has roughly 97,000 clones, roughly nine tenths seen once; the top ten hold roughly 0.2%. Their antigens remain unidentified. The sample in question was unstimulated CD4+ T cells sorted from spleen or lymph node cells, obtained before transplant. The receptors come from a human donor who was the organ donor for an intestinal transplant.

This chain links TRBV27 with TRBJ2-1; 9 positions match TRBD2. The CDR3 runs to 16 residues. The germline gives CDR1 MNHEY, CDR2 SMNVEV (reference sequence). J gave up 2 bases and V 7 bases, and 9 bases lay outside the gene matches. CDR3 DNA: TGTGCCAGCATGCCACCGGGACTAGCCACCTACAATGAGCAGTTCTTC. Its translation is CASMPPGLATYNEQFF.

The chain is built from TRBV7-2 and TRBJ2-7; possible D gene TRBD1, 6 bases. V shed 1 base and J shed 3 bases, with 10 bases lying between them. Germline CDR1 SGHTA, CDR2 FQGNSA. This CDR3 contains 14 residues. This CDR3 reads CASSLGAGVYEQYF. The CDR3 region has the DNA TGTGCCAGCAGCTTAGGGGCAGGGGTCTACGAGCAGTACTTC.

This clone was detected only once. The CDR3: CASSPGWTTNQPQHF. The CDR3 DNA is TGTGCCAGCAGCCCAGGGTGGACGACCAATCAGCCCCAGCATTTT. The V and J genes are TRBV6-5 and TRBJ1-5, with a possible D match to TRBD1 (5 bases). There are 15 residues in the CDR3. V shed 6 bases and J shed 3 bases, with 15 bases lying between them. From germline, CDR1 is MNHEY and CDR2 SVGAGI.

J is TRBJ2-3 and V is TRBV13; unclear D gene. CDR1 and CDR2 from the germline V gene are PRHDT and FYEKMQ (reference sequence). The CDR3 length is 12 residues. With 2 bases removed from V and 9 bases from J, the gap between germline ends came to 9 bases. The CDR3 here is CASSLPRATQYF. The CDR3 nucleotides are TGTGCCAGCAGCTTACCACGCGCGACGCAGTATTTT.

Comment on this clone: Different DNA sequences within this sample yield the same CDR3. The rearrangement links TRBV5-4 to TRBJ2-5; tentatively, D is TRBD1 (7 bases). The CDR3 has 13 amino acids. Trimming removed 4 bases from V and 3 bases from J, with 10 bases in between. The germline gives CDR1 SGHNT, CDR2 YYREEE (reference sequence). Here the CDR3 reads CASSDREEETQYF. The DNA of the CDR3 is TGTGCCAGCAGCGACAGGGAGGAAGAGACCCAGTACTTC. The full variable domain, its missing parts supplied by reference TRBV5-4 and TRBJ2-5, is ETGVTQSPTHLIKTRGQQVTLRCSSQSGHNTVSWYQQALGQGPQFIFQYYREEENGRGNFPPRFSGLQFPNYSSELNVNALELDDSALYLCASSDREEETQYFGPGTRLLVL.

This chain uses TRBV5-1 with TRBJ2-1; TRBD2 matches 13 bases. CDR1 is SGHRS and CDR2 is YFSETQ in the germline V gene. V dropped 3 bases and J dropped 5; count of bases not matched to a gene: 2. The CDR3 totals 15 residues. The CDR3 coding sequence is TGCGCCAGCAGCTGGACTAGCGGGGGCCACAATGAGCAGTTCTTC. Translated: CASSWTSGGHNEQFF.

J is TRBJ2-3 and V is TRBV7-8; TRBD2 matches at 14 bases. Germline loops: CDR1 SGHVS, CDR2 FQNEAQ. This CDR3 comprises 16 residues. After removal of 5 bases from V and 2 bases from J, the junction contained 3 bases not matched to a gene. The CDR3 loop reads CASSLGLAGVTDTQYF. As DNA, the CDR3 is TGTGCCAGCAGCCTGGGACTAGCGGGGGTCACAGATACGCAGTATTTT.

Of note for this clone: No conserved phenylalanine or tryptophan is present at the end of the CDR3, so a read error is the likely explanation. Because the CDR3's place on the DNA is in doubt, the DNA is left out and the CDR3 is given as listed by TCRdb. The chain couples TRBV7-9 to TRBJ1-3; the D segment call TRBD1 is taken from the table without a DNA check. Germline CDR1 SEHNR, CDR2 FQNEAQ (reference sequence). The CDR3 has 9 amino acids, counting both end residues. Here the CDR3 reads CASSLTLTV.

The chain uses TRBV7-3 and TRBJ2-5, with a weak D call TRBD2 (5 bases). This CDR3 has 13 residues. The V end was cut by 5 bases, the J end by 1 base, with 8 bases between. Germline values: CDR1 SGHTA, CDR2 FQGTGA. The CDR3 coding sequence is TGTGCCAGCAGCCCGGAGGTCCAAGAGACCCAGTACTTC. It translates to CASSPEVQETQYF.

CDR3 in DNA: TGCGCCAGCAGCCCGCGGACTAGCGGGGGGTATCGAAGCTCCTACAATGAGCAGTTCTTC. Its protein is CASSPRTSGGYRSSYNEQFF. J is TRBJ2-1 and V is TRBV4-1, with 14 bases lining up with TRBD2. The CDR3 is 20 amino acids. Germline CDR1 is MGHRA and CDR2 is YSYEKL. V was clipped by 4 bases and J by 0 bases; unmatched bases: 11.

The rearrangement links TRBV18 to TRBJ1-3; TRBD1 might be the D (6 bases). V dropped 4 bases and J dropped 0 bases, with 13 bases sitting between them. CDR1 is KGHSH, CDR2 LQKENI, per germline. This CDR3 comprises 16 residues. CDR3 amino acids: CASSLYGTNSGNTIYF. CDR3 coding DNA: TGTGCCAGCTCACTTTACGGGACAAACTCTGGAAACACCATATATTTT.

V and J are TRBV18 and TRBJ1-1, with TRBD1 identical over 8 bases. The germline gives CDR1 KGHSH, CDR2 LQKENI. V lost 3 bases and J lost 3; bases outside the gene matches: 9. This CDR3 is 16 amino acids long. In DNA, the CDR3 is TGTGCCAGCTCACCGTGGACAGGGACGATAGACACTGAAGCTTTCTTT. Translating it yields CASSPWTGTIDTEAFF.

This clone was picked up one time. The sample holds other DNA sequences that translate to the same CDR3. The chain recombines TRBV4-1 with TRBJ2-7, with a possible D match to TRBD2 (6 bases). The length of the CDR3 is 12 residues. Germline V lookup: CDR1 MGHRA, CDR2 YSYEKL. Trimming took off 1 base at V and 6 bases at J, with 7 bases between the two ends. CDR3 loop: CASSQVGGEQYF. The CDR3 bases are TGCGCCAGCAGCCAAGTGGGGGGCGAGCAGTACTTC.

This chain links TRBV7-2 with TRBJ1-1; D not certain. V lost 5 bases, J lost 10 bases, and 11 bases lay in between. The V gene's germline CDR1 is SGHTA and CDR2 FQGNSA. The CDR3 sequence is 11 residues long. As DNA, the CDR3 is TGTGCCAGCAGCCATCGGGAAGGAGCTTTCTTT. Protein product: CASSHREGAFF.

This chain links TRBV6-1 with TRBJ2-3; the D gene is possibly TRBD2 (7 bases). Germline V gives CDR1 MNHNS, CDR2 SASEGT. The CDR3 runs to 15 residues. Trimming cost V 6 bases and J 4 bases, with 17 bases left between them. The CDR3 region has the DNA TGTGCCAGCAGACAAACGGGGGGCCGGCCAGATACGCAGTATTTT. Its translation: CASRQTGGRPDTQYF.

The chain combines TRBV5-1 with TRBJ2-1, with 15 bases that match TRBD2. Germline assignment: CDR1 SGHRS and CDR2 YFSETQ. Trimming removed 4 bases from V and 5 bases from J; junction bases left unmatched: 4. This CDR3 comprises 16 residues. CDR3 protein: CASSLGLAGGHNEQFF. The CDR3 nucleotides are TGCGCCAGCAGCCTGGGACTAGCGGGGGGACACAATGAGCAGTTCTTC.

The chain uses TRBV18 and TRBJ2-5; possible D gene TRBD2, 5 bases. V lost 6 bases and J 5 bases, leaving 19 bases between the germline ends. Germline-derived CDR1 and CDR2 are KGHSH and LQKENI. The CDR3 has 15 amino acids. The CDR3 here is CASSRTPSAVETQYF. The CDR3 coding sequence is TGTGCCAGCTCTCGGACTCCCTCCGCAGTGGAGACCCAGTACTTC.

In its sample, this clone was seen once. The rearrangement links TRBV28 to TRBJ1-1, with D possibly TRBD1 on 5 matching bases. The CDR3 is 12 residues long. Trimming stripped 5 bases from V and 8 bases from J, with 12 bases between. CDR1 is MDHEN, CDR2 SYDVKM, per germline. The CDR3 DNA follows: TGTGCCAGCAGTGTCAGGGAGGCCGAAGCTTTCTTT. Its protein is CASSVREAEAFF.

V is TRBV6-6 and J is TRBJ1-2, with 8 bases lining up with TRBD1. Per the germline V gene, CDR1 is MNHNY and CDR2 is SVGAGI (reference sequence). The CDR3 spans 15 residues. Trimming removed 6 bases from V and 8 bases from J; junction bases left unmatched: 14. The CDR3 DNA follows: TGTGCCAGCAGGACTTCCGGACAGGGCTTAGTAGGCTACACCTTC. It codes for CASRTSGQGLVGYTF.

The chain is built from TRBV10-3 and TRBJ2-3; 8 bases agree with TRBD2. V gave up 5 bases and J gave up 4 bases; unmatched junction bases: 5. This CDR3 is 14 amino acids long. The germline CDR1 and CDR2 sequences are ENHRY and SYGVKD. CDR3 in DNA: TGTGCCATCAGTCTAGCGGGTAGTTCAGATACGCAGTATTTT. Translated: CAISLAGSSDTQYF.

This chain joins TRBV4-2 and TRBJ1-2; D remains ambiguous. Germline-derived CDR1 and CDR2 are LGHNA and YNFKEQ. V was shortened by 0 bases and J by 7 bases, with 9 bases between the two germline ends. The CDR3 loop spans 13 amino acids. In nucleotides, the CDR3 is TGTGCCAGCAGCCAAGAATTGCCGGGTGGCTACACCTTC. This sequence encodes CASSQELPGGYTF.

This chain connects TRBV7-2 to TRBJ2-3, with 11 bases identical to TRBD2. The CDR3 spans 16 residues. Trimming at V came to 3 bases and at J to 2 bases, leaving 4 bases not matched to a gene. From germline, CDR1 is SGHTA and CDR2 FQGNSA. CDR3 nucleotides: TGTGCCAGCAGCTTTACTAGCGGGGGCTTCACAGATACGCAGTATTTT. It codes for CASSFTSGGFTDTQYF.

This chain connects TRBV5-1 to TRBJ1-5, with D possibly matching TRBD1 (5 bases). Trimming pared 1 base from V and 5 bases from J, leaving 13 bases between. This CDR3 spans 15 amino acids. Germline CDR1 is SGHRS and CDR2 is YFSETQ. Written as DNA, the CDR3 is TGCGCCAGCAGCTTGTACAGGCCCCGGGATCAGCCCCAGCATTTT. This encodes CASSLYRPRDQPQHF.

Here the CDR3 reads CASSHGSPGTSGGANYEQYF. The CDR3 bases are TGTGCCAGCAGCCATGGATCACCCGGGACTAGCGGGGGGGCGAATTACGAGCAGTACTTC. The rearrangement joins TRBV4-2 to TRBJ2-7; TRBD2 matches 16 bases. Losses at the gene ends were 3 bases for V and 4 bases for J; bases not matched to a gene: 15. The CDR3 runs to 20 residues. Germline V gives CDR1 LGHNA, CDR2 YNFKEQ.

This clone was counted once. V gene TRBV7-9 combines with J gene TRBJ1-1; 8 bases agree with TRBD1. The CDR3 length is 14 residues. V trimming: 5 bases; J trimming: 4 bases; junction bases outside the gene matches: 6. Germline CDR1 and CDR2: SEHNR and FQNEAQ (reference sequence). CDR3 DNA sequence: TGTGCCAGCAGCCCATGGACAGGGTCCACTGAAGCTTTCTTT. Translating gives CASSPWTGSTEAFF. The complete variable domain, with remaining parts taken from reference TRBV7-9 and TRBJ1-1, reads DTGVSQNPRHKITKRGQNVTFRCDPISEHNRLYWYRQTLGQGPEFLTYFQNEAQLEKSRLLSDRFSAERPKGSFSTLEIQRTEQGDSAMYLCASSPWTGSTEAFFGQGTRLTVV.